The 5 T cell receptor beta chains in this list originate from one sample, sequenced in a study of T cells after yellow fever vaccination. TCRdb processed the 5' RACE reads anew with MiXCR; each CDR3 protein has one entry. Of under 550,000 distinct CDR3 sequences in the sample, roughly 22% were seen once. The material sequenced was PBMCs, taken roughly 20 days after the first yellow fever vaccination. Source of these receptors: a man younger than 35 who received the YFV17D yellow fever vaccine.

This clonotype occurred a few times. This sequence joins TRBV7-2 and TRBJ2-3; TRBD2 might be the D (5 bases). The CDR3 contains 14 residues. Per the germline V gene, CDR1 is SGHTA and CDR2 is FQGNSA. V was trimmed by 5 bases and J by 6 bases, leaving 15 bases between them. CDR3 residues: CASSTSGWRDTQYF. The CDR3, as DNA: TGTGCCAGCAGCACAAGCGGTTGGAGGGATACGCAGTATTTT.

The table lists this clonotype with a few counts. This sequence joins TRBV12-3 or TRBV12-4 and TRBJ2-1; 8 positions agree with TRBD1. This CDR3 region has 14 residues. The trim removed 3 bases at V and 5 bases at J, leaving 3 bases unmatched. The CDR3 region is CASSFRGLDNEQFF. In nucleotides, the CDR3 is TGTGCCAGCAGTTTCAGGGGGCTCGACAATGAGCAGTTCTTC.

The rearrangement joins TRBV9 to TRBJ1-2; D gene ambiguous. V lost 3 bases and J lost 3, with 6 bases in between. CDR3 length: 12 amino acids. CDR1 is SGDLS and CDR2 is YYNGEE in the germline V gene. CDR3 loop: CASSARDYGYTF. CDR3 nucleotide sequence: TGTGCCAGCAGCGCCCGCGACTATGGCTACACCTTC.

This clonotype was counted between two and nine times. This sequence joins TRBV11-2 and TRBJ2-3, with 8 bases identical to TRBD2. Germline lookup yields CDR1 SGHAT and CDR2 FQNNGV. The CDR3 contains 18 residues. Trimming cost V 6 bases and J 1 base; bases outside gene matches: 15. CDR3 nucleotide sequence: TGTGCCAGCAGACTAATGGGAGCGGCGCGGGGGGGCACAGATACGCAGTATTTT. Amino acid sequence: CASRLMGAARGGTDTQYF.

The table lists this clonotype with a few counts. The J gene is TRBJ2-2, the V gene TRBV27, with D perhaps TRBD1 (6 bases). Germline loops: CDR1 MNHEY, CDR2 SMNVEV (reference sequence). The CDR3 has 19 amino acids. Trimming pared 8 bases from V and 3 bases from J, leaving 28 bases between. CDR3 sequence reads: CASRGSRVQGRSYTGELFF. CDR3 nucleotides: TGTGCCAGCCGTGGCTCCCGGGTCCAGGGGCGTTCTTACACCGGGGAGCTGTTTTTT.